This section outlines one T cell receptor beta chain sequence together with its context. Germline V gene lookup returns CDR1 MNHEY and CDR2 SVGAGI. V lost 0 bases and J 7 bases, leaving 9 bases between the germline ends. This CDR3 has 13 residues. The sample originates from a study of PD-1 and CTLA-4 blockade in melanoma. Using immunoSEQ multiplex PCR, the repertoire was profiled, and TCRdb retains in-frame clones only, with some absent. The sample yields approximately 33,000 clones, approximately 90% seen once. The receptor comes from a human donor with melanoma. The gene calls are TRBV6-5 and TRBJ1-1; D remains unclear. The material sequenced was CD8+ T cells from peripheral blood, taken from a patient given anti-PD-1 treatment. In DNA, the CDR3 is TGTGCCAGCAGTTACTCGAACGGGAATGAAGCTTTCTTT. As protein: CASSYSNGNEAFF.